A single sample is the source of the 12 T cell receptor beta chains below, sequenced in a study of identical twins. Via MiXCR, TCRdb re-called the 5' RACE reads, giving one row per CDR3 protein. The data contain some 100,000 distinct CDR3 sequences, less than 6.5% of them seen just once; the ten biggest clones take up approximately 12%. The specimen sequenced was memory T cells sorted from blood. These receptors were obtained from a woman between 45 and 65 years old in good health.

J is TRBJ2-1 and V is TRBV5-1; the match to TRBD2 covers 10 bases. V lost 5 bases to trimming and J lost 8 bases; unmatched junction nucleotides: 10. Germline CDR1 and CDR2: SGHRS and YFSETQ. The CDR3 is 15 amino acids. In DNA, the CDR3 is TGCGCCAGCAGGTCGAGCGGGAGGGCCGGCGATGAGCAGTTCTTC. This sequence encodes CASRSSGRAGDEQFF.

The V gene is TRBV9, the J gene TRBJ2-1; 9 bases map to TRBD2. The ends lost 4 bases at V and 7 bases at J; junction bases unmatched: 18. In germline, CDR1 is SGDLS, CDR2 YYNGEE. This CDR3 has 18 residues. The CDR3 DNA follows: TGTGCCAGCAGCCTCGGCGTGCGGGGCGGGAGGGCCGTAAATGAGCAGTTCTTC. Translated, it gives CASSLGVRGGRAVNEQFF.

This clonotype came up many times. J is TRBJ1-5 and V is TRBV12-3 or TRBV12-4; 10 bases agree with TRBD1. The CDR3 runs 16 residues. J was trimmed by 1 base and V by 5 bases; bases with no gene match: 5. The CDR3 spells CASSAPGQGSNQPQHF. The CDR3 region has the DNA TGTGCCAGCAGTGCACCGGGACAGGGGAGCAATCAGCCCCAGCATTTT.

This clonotype was detected a few times. This chain links TRBV5-1 with TRBJ2-6; 9 bases align to TRBD1. Germline V lookup: CDR1 SGHRS, CDR2 YFSETQ. After removal of 5 bases from V and 2 bases from J, the junction contained 5 bases not matched to a gene. This CDR3 has 16 amino acids. The CDR3 DNA follows: TGCGCCAGCAGTCGGGACAGGGTTCCTGGGGCCAACGTCCTGACTTTC. It specifies CASSRDRVPGANVLTF.

This clonotype was counted ten times or more. The genes are TRBV7-9 and TRBJ2-3; 9 bases fit TRBD2. Germline loops: CDR1 SEHNR, CDR2 FQNEAQ (reference sequence). The CDR3 is 15 amino acids. V lost 5 bases to trimming and J lost 3 bases; unmatched junction nucleotides: 6. CDR3 in DNA: TGTGCCAGCAGCCATCTAGCGGGAAAGACAGATACGCAGTATTTT. Encoded protein: CASSHLAGKTDTQYF.

This clonotype was counted many times. The chain combines TRBV20-1 with TRBJ2-3; D unclear. Trimming pared 8 bases from V and 7 bases from J, leaving 4 bases between. The CDR3 covers 8 residues. CDR1 is DFQATT and CDR2 is SNEGSKA in the germline V gene (reference sequence). CDR3 sequence: CSLHTQYF. In DNA form, the CDR3 reads TGCAGTCTTCATACGCAGTATTTT.

In this sample, this clonotype turned up many times. The J gene is TRBJ2-7, the V gene TRBV14, with a possible D match to TRBD1 (5 bases). The CDR3 spans 14 residues. Trimming cost V 5 bases and J 5 bases, with 16 bases left between them. Germline-derived CDR1 and CDR2 are SGHDN and FVKESK. CDR3: CASSILQVGHEQYF. The CDR3 DNA follows: TGTGCCAGCAGCATATTACAGGTGGGCCACGAGCAGTACTTC.

This clonotype turned up a few times. The chain carries TRBV15 and TRBJ2-3; 10 bases are shared with TRBD2. This CDR3 spans 18 amino acids. The ends lost 1 base at V and 4 bases at J; junction bases unmatched: 11. The germline CDR1 and CDR2 sequences are LNHNV and YYDKDF (reference sequence). DNA for the CDR3: TGTGCCACCAGCAGAGGAAGTAGCGGGAGGAGTCGGCCAGATACGCAGTATTTT. Translation: CATSRGSSGRSRPDTQYF.

This clonotype was observed many times. J is TRBJ2-7 and V is TRBV15, with D perhaps assigned TRBD1 or TRBD2 (5 bases each). The CDR3 spans 18 residues. With 0 bases removed from V and 0 bases from J, the gap between germline ends came to 18 bases. Germline V gives CDR1 LNHNV, CDR2 YYDKDF (reference sequence). CDR3 nucleotides: TGTGCCACCAGCAGAGAAACTGGTATTGGGGGTAGCTCCTACGAGCAGTACTTC. It yields the protein CATSRETGIGGSSYEQYF.

At least ten counts were recorded for this clonotype. This sequence joins TRBV13 and TRBJ2-5; D not resolved. Trimming took 0 bases from V and 2 from J, leaving 13 bases between them. There are 16 residues in the CDR3. Germline-derived CDR1 and CDR2 are PRHDT and FYEKMQ (reference sequence). The CDR3 sequence: CASSLGSLGSQETQYF. The CDR3 region has the DNA TGTGCCAGCAGCTTAGGTTCTTTAGGCTCACAAGAGACCCAGTACTTC.

In this sample, this clonotype turned up many times. V gene TRBV19 combines with J gene TRBJ1-1; no reliable D call. This CDR3 contains 17 residues. V was cut by 1 base and J by 2 bases, with 17 bases left in between. Germline V gives CDR1 LNHDA, CDR2 SQIVND (reference sequence). In nucleotides, the CDR3 is TGTGCCAGTAGTATAGTCGCACGGGGATTGCCAAACACTGAAGCTTTCTTT. Translated, it gives CASSIVARGLPNTEAFF. The whole variable domain, filled in from reference TRBV19 and TRBJ1-1, reads DGGITQSPKYLFRKEGQNVTLSCEQNLNHDAMYWYRQDPGQGLRLIYYSQIVNDFQKGDIAEGYSVSREKKESFPLTVTSAQKNPTAFYLCASSIVARGLPNTEAFFGQGTRLTVV.

Many counts were recorded for this clonotype. V and J are TRBV4-2 and TRBJ1-1, with D hard to call. Germline CDR1 reads LGHNA; CDR2 reads YNFKEQ. V lost 0 bases, J lost 10 bases, and 6 bases lay in between. The CDR3 is made up of 11 amino acids. The CDR3 loop is CASSQDYGAFF. The CDR3 nucleotides are TGTGCCAGCAGCCAAGATTATGGAGCTTTCTTT.